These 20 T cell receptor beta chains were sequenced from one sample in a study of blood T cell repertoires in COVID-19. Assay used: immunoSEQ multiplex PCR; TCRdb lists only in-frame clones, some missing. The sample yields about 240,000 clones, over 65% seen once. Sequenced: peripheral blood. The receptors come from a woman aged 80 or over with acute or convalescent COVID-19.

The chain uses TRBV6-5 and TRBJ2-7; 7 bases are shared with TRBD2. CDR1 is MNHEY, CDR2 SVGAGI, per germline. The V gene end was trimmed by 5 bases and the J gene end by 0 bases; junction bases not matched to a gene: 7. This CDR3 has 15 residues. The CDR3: CASSRPSGRSYEQYF. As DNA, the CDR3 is TGTGCCAGCAGTCGACCTAGCGGACGCTCCTACGAGCAGTACTTC.

In DNA form, the CDR3 reads TGTGCCAGCAGTGCCAGGGGTAGCTATGGCTACACCTTC. This encodes CASSARGSYGYTF. This chain joins TRBV2 and TRBJ1-2; tentatively, D is TRBD1 (6 bases). Trimming left V 4 bases short and J 4 bases short, with 10 bases between. Germline V gene data show CDR1 as SNHLY and CDR2 as FYNNEI. This CDR3 comprises 13 residues. Full variable domain (remainder filled in from reference TRBV2 and TRBJ1-2): EPEVTQTPSHQVTQMGQEVILRCVPISNHLYFYWYRQILGQKVEFLVSFYNNEISEKSEIFDDQFSVERPDGSNFTLKIRSTKLEDSAMYFCASSARGSYGYTFGSGTRLTVV.

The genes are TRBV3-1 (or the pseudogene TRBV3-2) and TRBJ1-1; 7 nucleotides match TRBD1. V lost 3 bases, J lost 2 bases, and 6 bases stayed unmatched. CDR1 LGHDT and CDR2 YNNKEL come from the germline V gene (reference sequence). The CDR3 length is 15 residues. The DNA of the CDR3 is TGTGCCAGCAGCCAGGCCGGGACAGCTAACACTGAAGCTTTCTTT. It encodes CASSQAGTANTEAFF.

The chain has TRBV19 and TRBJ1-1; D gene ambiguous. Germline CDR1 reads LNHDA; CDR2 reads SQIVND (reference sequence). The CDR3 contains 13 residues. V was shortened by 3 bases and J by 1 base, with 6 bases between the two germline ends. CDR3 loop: CASSIWRNTEAFF. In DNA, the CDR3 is TGTGCCAGTAGTATCTGGAGGAACACTGAAGCTTTCTTT.

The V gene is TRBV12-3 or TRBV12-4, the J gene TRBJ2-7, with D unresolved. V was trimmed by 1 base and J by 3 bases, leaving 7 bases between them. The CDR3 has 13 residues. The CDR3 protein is CASSLGANYEQYF. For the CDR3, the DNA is TGTGCCAGCAGTTTAGGGGCAAACTACGAGCAGTACTTC.

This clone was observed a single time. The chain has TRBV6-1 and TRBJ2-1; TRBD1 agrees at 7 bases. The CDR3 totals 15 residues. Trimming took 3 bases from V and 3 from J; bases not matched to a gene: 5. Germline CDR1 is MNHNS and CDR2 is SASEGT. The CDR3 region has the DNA TGTGCCAGCAGTGAGACAGGGCGGTTCTACAATGAGCAGTTCTTC. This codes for CASSETGRFYNEQFF.

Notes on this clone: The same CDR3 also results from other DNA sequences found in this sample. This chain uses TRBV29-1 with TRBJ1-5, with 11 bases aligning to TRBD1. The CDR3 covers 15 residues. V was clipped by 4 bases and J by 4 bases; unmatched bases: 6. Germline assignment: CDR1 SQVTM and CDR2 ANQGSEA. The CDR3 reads CSVAAGTGGNQPQHF. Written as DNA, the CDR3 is TGCAGCGTTGCCGCCGGGACAGGGGGTAATCAGCCCCAGCATTTT.

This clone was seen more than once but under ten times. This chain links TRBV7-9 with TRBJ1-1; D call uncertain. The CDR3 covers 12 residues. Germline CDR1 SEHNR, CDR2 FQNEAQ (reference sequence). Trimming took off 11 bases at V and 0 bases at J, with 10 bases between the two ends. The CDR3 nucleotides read TGTGCCCTCAGAGGCGTGAACACTGAAGCTTTCTTT. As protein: CALRGVNTEAFF.

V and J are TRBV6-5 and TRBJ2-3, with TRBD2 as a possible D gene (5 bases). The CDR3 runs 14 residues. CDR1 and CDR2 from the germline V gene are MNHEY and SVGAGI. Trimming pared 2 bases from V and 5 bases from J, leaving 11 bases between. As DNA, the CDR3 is TGTGCCAGCAGTTACACCGGGGTTAGAGATACGCAGTATTTT. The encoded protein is CASSYTGVRDTQYF.

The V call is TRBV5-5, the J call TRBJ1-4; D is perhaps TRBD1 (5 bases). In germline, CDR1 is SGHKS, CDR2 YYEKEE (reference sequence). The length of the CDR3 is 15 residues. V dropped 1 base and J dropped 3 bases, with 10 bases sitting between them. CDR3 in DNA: TGTGCCAGCAGCTTGTATCCAGGGTCTAATGAAAAACTGTTTTTT. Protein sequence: CASSLYPGSNEKLFF.

Here the CDR3 reads CASSLFQQGKFF. CDR3 nucleotide sequence: TGTGCCAGCAGTTTATTCCAACAGGGAAAGTTCTTC. The J gene is TRBJ2-1, the V gene TRBV12-3 or TRBV12-4; a weak D match, TRBD1 (6 bases). The ends were cut back, 2 bases at V and 14 bases at J, with 13 bases in the middle. The CDR3 has 12 amino acids.

The CDR3 coding sequence is TGTGCCAGCAGCTCGGGACAAAACAGGGGCTACACCTTC. It yields the protein CASSSGQNRGYTF. The chain couples TRBV5-4 to TRBJ1-2; perhaps TRBD1 as D (6 bases). The ends were cut back, 3 bases at V and 8 bases at J, with 14 bases in the middle. Germline V lookup: CDR1 SGHNT, CDR2 YYREEE (reference sequence). The CDR3 is 13 residues long.

The CDR3 region is CASSSTGESNNEQFF. DNA for the CDR3: TGCGCCAGCAGCTCGACAGGGGAGAGCAACAATGAGCAGTTCTTC. V and J are TRBV5-1 and TRBJ2-1; 8 bases agree with TRBD1. CDR1 and CDR2 from the germline V gene are SGHRS and YFSETQ. The CDR3 is 15 amino acids. The J segment lost 5 bases and the V segment lost 3 bases, leaving 7 bases of the junction unmatched.

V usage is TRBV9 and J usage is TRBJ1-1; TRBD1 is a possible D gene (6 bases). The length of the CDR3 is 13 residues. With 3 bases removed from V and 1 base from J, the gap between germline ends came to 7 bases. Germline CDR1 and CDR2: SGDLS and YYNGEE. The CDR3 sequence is CASSGQANTEAFF. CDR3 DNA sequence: TGTGCCAGCAGCGGACAGGCGAACACTGAAGCTTTCTTT.

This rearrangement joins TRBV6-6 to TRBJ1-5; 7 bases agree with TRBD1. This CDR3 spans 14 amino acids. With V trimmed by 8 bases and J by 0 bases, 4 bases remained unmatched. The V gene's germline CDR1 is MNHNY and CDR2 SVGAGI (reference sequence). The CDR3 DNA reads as TGTGCCAGCGGGACAGCCGATAGCAATCAGCCCCAGCATTTT. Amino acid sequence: CASGTADSNQPQHF.

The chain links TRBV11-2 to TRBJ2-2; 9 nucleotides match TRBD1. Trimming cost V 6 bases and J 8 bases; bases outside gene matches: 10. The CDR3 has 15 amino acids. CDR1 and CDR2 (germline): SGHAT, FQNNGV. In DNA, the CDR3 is TGTGCCAGCAGGCAGGGACAGGGATTTGCAGGGGAGCTGTTTTTT. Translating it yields CASRQGQGFAGELFF.

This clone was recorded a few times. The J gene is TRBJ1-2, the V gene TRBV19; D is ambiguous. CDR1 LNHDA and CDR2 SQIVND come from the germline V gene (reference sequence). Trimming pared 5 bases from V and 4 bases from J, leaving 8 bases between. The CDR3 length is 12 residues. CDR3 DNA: TGTGCCAGTAGTTCTTCCGGCTATGGCTACACCTTC. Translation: CASSSSGYGYTF.

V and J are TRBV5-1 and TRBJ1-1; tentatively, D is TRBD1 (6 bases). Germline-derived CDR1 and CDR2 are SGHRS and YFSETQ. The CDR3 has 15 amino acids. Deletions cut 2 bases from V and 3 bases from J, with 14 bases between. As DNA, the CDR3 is TGCGCCAGCAGCTTCAGGGACAAAGGAGACACTGAAGCTTTCTTT. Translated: CASSFRDKGDTEAFF.

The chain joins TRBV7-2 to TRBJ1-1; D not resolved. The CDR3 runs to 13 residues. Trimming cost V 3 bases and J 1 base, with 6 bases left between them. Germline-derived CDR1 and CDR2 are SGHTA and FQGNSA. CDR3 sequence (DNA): TGTGCCAGCAGCTTCAGAAGGAACACTGAAGCTTTCTTT. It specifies CASSFRRNTEAFF.

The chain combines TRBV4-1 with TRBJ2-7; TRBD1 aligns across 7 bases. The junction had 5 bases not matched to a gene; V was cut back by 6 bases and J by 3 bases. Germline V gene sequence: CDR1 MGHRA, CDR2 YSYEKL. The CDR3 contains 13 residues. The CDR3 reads CASSRQGVYEQYF. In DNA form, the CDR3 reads TGCGCCAGCAGTCGGCAGGGGGTCTACGAGCAGTACTTC.